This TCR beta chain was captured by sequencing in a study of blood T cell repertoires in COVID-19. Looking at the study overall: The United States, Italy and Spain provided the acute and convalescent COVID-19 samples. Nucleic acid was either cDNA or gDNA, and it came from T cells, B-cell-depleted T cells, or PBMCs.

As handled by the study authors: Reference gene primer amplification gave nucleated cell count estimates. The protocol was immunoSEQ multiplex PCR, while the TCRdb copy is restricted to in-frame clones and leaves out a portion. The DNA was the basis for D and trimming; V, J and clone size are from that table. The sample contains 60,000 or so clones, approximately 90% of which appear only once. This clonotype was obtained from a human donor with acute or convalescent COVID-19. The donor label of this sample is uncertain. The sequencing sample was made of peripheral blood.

The DNA for the CDR3 is TGTGCCAGCAGCTTAGCGACAGGGTTTGAGCAGTTCTTC. This translates into CASSLATGFEQFF. The chain is built from TRBV7-9 and TRBJ2-1, with 7 positions matching TRBD1. J lost 9 bases, V lost 0 bases, and 2 bases had no gene match. Germline assignment: CDR1 SEHNR and CDR2 FQNEAQ (reference sequence). The CDR3 is made up of 13 amino acids.